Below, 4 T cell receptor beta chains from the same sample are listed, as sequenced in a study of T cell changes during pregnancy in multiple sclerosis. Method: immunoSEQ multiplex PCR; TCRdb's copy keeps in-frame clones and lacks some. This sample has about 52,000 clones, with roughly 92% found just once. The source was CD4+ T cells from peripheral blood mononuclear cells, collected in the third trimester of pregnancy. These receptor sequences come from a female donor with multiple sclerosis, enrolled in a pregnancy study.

CDR3 sequence reads: CASSQEGLAGETQYF. The CDR3 DNA follows: TGCGCCAGCAGCCAAGAAGGGCTAGCGGGGGAGACCCAGTACTTC. The chain uses TRBV4-3 and TRBJ2-5; 9 positions agree with TRBD2. The V segment lost 0 bases and the J segment 5 bases; nucleotides outside the gene matches: 4. Germline lookup yields CDR1 LGHNA and CDR2 YSLEER. This CDR3 is 15 amino acids long.

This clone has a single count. The DNA for the CDR3 is TGTGCCTGGAGTCCTAGGACACCTATGAACACTGAAGCTTTCTTT. Translation gives CAWSPRTPMNTEAFF. The chain couples TRBV30 to TRBJ1-1, with a possible D match to TRBD1 (5 bases). CDR1 is GTSNPN, CDR2 SVGIG, per germline (reference sequence). The CDR3 loop spans 15 amino acids. V was clipped by 2 bases and J by 0 bases, with 13 bases between them.

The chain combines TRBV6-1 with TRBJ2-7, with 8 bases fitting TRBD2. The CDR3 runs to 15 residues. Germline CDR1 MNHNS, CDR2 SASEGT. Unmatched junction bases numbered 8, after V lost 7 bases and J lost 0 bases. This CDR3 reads CASTLQRGSSYEQYF. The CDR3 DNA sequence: TGTGCCAGCACCCTTCAGCGGGGGAGCTCCTACGAGCAGTACTTC.

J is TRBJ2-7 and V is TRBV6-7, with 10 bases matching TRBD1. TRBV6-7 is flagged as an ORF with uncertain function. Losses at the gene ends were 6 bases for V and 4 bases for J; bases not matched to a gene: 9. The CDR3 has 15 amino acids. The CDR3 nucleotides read TGTGCCAGCAGGCTGCCGGGACAGGGGAGGTACGAGCAGTACTTC. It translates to CASRLPGQGRYEQYF.